Following are 22 T cell receptor beta chains from one sample sequenced in a study of shared clonotypes between healthy human individuals. Here immunoSEQ multiplex PCR was the method, and the copy in TCRdb shows in-frame clones only, minus some. The data hold roughly 500,000 clones, with 75% to 85% observed a single time. The sequenced sample was PBMCs. The receptors derive from a woman aged 35 to 49 in good health. Some clones in this sample may be carry-over from other donors' samples.

CDR3 protein: CASSQDQGDYNGETQYF. For the CDR3, the DNA is TGTGCCAGCAGCCAAGATCAAGGCGACTACAACGGTGAGACCCAGTACTTC. The chain links TRBV4-2 to TRBJ2-5; tentatively, D is TRBD2 (5 bases). The CDR3 length is 17 residues. V dropped 0 bases and J dropped 5 bases, with 19 bases sitting between them. From germline, CDR1 is LGHNA and CDR2 YNFKEQ.

The genes are TRBV27 and TRBJ2-6; D not resolved. Germline CDR1 MNHEY, CDR2 SMNVEV (reference sequence). This CDR3 has 13 amino acids. V was shortened by 6 bases and J by 0 bases, with 3 bases between the two germline ends. Written as DNA, the CDR3 is TGTGCCAGCAGCCCCTCTGGGGCCAACGTCCTGACTTTC. Translation: CASSPSGANVLTF.

The V gene is TRBV4-1, the J gene TRBJ2-3, with TRBD1 identical over 9 bases. CDR1 and CDR2 (germline): MGHRA, YSYEKL. The CDR3 is 16 amino acids. Germline trimming cut 1 base from V and 9 bases from J; bases unmatched to any gene: 11. Here the CDR3 DNA reads TGCGCCAGCAGCCAAGCTGGGACAGGGAGGGGACGAACGCAGTATTTT. Translated, it gives CASSQAGTGRGRTQYF.

The chain carries TRBV7-2 and TRBJ2-2, with D perhaps matching TRBD1 or TRBD2 (6 bases each). This CDR3 region has 16 residues. CDR1 and CDR2 (germline): SGHTA, FQGNSA. The V gene lost 0 bases and the J gene lost 4 bases, with 12 bases spanning the gap. CDR3 sequence (DNA): TGTGCCAGCAGCTTAGCACGGGGGCGGGTCACCGGGGAGCTGTTTTTT. It codes for CASSLARGRVTGELFF.

The CDR3 loop reads CASQDGLAGEQYF. Here the CDR3 DNA reads TGTGCCAGTCAGGATGGGCTAGCAGGGGAGCAGTACTTC. This chain links TRBV19 with TRBJ2-7; D tentatively reads TRBD1 or TRBD2 (5 bases each). CDR3 length: 13 amino acids. The ends were cut back, 8 bases at V and 7 bases at J, with 18 bases in the middle. The germline V gene has CDR1 LNHDA and CDR2 SQIVND (reference sequence).

Concerning this clone itself: With only one base between it and a far larger clone, this is likely a read error. Other DNA sequences of this sample code for an identical CDR3. V is TRBV10-3 and J is TRBJ2-7; D call uncertain. The germline CDR1 and CDR2 sequences are ENHRY and SYGVKD. The CDR3 loop spans 13 amino acids. The CDR3 sequence: CAISDEQDGEQYF. CDR3 DNA sequence: TGTGCTATCAGTGATGAGCAGGACGGCGAGCAGTACTTC.

The table lists this clone with many counts. The chain carries TRBV29-1 and TRBJ2-4, with D possibly matching TRBD2 (5 bases). V lost 0 bases, J lost 4 bases, and 13 bases lay in between. The CDR3 runs 15 residues. The germline gives CDR1 SQVTM, CDR2 ANQGSEA. CDR3 protein: CSVEDEGRVKNIQYF. The CDR3, as DNA: TGCAGCGTTGAAGATGAGGGTAGGGTAAAAAACATTCAGTACTTC.

This clone was observed a few times. The V and J genes are TRBV28 and TRBJ2-7; D is unclear. This CDR3 is built from 13 residues. The germline gives CDR1 MDHEN, CDR2 SYDVKM. Trimming cost V 2 bases and J 2 bases, with 7 bases left between them. The CDR3 reads CASSLRRTYEQYF. In DNA, the CDR3 is TGTGCCAGCAGTTTAAGACGGACCTACGAGCAGTACTTC.

CDR3 DNA: TGTGCCAGCAGCCAAGATGGGCGGAGCGGAGATACGCAGTATTTT. Translating gives CASSQDGRSGDTQYF. The chain links TRBV4-2 to TRBJ2-3, with D tentatively TRBD2 (5 bases). V shed 0 bases and J shed 5 bases, with 12 bases lying between them. Germline V gene data show CDR1 as LGHNA and CDR2 as YNFKEQ. This CDR3 contains 15 residues.

The chain combines TRBV28 with TRBJ1-1; 9 bases agree with TRBD1. This CDR3 spans 13 amino acids. The germline V gene encodes CDR1 MDHEN and CDR2 SYDVKM. Trimming at V came to 5 bases and at J to 10 bases, leaving 8 bases not matched to a gene. Here the CDR3 DNA reads TGTGCCAGCAGTCGCCGGGACAGGGAGGGAGCTTTCTTT. This encodes CASSRRDREGAFF.

This clone was observed once. The rearrangement joins TRBV5-1 to TRBJ2-3; either TRBD1 or TRBD2 may supply D (5 bases each). Looked up from germline, CDR1 is SGHRS and CDR2 is YFSETQ. The CDR3 spans 15 residues. V lost 3 bases to trimming and J lost 0 bases, with 11 bases between them. The CDR3 sequence: CASSSDGASTDTQYF. CDR3 coding DNA: TGCGCCAGCAGCTCCGACGGGGCTAGCACAGATACGCAGTATTTT.

The chain has TRBV29-1 and TRBJ2-7, with no clear D. CDR3 length equals 13 residues. Trimming cost V 7 bases and J 0 bases, with 13 bases left between them. CDR1 and CDR2 from the germline V gene are SQVTM and ANQGSEA. In DNA form, the CDR3 reads TGCAGCGCTAAAGACCCAGGCTCCTACGAGCAGTACTTC. Amino acid sequence: CSAKDPGSYEQYF.

J is TRBJ2-7 and V is TRBV5-6; TRBD2 agrees at 8 bases. Per the germline V gene, CDR1 is SGHDT and CDR2 is YYEEEE. V shed 3 bases and J 4 bases; nucleotides not matched to a gene: 12. The CDR3 consists of 16 residues. The CDR3 reads CASSSPPGGGRYEQYF. The CDR3, as DNA: TGTGCCAGCAGCTCCCCCCCCGGGGGGGGACGATACGAGCAGTACTTC. The full variable domain, rest sourced from reference TRBV5-6 and TRBJ2-7, is DAGVTQSPTHLIKTRGQQVTLRCSPKSGHDTVSWYQQALGQGPQFIFQYYEEEERQRGNFPDRFSGHQFPNYSSELNVNALLLGDSALYLCASSSPPGGGRYEQYFGPGTRLTVT.

This clone was counted once. The V and J genes are TRBV23-1 and TRBJ1-2; 9 bases line up with TRBD1. TRBV23-1 qualifies as an ORF whose function is uncertain. CDR3 size: 15 residues. J was trimmed by 8 bases and V by 5 bases; bases with no gene match: 12. DNA of the CDR3: TGCGCCAGCAGTGCCAGGACAGGGGTGTTGGAAGGCTACACCTTC. The encoded protein is CASSARTGVLEGYTF.

This clone has only one observation. V is TRBV9 and J is TRBJ1-3; 7 bases fit TRBD1. Germline values: CDR1 SGDLS, CDR2 YYNGEE. Trimming cost V 3 bases and J 2 bases; bases outside gene matches: 14. The CDR3 consists of 18 residues. The CDR3 coding sequence is TGTGCCAGCAGCGCGCACCCCAGGGAAGGGGGCACTGGAAACACCATATATTTT. It encodes CASSAHPREGGTGNTIYF.

At least ten counts were recorded for this clone. This chain links TRBV5-6 with TRBJ2-3, with a weak D call TRBD2 (5 bases). The CDR3 covers 13 residues. V was pared by 1 base and J by 4 bases, with 7 bases between. Germline CDR1 is SGHDT and CDR2 is YYEEEE. The CDR3 region has the DNA TGTGCCAGCAGCTTGCCCGGGGCAGATACGCAGTATTTT. Residues: CASSLPGADTQYF.

The gene calls are TRBV27 and TRBJ2-3, with 10 bases aligning to TRBD1. The junction had 8 bases not matched to a gene; V was cut back by 2 bases and J by 6 bases. Germline CDR1 is MNHEY and CDR2 is SMNVEV (reference sequence). CDR3 length: 16 amino acids. CDR3 nucleotide sequence: TGTGCCAGCAGTTTAAGGGACAGGGGTGGAAGCGATACGCAGTATTTT. This codes for CASSLRDRGGSDTQYF.

This clone has just a few counts. Other DNA sequences in this sample translate to the same CDR3. The rearrangement uses TRBV30 and TRBJ2-7; D remains unclear. Germline CDR1 GTSNPN, CDR2 SVGIG (reference sequence). V was trimmed by 0 bases and J by 4 bases, leaving 7 bases between them. The CDR3 runs 12 residues. CDR3 sequence (DNA): TGTGCCTGGAGTGTAAGGGAATACGAGCAGTACTTC. Encoded protein: CAWSVREYEQYF.

CDR3: CAISLTGGLDGYTF. CDR3 DNA: TGTGCCATCAGCCTTACAGGGGGCCTGGATGGCTACACCTTC. The V and J genes are TRBV10-3 and TRBJ1-2, with 9 nucleotides matching TRBD1. Germline V gives CDR1 ENHRY, CDR2 SYGVKD. This CDR3 comprises 14 residues. Trimming at V came to 6 bases and at J to 6 bases, leaving 8 bases not matched to a gene.

The chain recombines TRBV6-5 with TRBJ2-3; D gene unclear. CDR3 length: 14 residues. Trimming shortened V by 2 bases and J by 2 bases, and 8 bases separated the two germline ends. Germline V lookup: CDR1 MNHEY, CDR2 SVGAGI. The CDR3 DNA follows: TGTGCCAGCAGTTACCTACAGAACACAGATACGCAGTATTTT. Translated, it gives CASSYLQNTDTQYF.

CDR3 nucleotides: TGTGCCAGCAGTGCTTACCCGACTGGGGGGAACAATCAGCCCCAGCATTTT. This gives the protein CASSAYPTGGNNQPQHF. J is TRBJ1-5 and V is TRBV7-8, with D tentatively TRBD1 (5 bases). The CDR3 has 17 residues. Germline CDR1 reads SGHVS; CDR2 reads FQNEAQ. The V and J ends lost 6 bases and 3 bases respectively, with 21 bases between them.

The gene calls are TRBV4-3 and TRBJ1-4; TRBD1 is a possible D gene (5 bases). Germline CDR1 and CDR2: LGHNA and YSLEER. This CDR3 spans 15 amino acids. Trimming pared 4 bases from V and 7 bases from J, leaving 16 bases between. This CDR3 is CASSLGGVHREKLFF. CDR3 DNA sequence: TGCGCCAGCAGCCTGGGGGGGGTACACCGTGAAAAACTGTTTTTT.